The 7 T cell receptor beta chains in this list originate from one sample, sequenced in a study of identical twins. TCRdb recomputed calls from the 5' RACE reads with MiXCR, one row per CDR3 protein. Among roughly 480,000 distinct CDR3 sequences listed, 20% to 25% were seen once. A further study also used this sample, focusing on T cells expressing NK-cell markers.

The sequenced sample was CD4+ T cells sorted from blood. These receptor sequences come from a woman under 30 in good health.

The chain recombines TRBV11-2 with TRBJ2-5; TRBD1 matches at 12 bases. The CDR3 length is 14 residues. With V trimmed by 5 bases and J by 4 bases, 2 bases remained unmatched. The germline gives CDR1 SGHAT, CDR2 FQNNGV. In DNA, the CDR3 is TGTGCCAGCAGCGGGACAGGGGGCGGAGAGACCCAGTACTTC. Translation gives CASSGTGGGETQYF.

The chain has TRBV20-1 and TRBJ2-1, with D possibly called TRBD1 or TRBD2 (5 bases each). Germline CDR1 is DFQATT and CDR2 is SNEGSKA (reference sequence). With 3 bases removed from V and 6 bases from J, the gap between germline ends came to 15 bases. This CDR3 contains 14 residues. The chain's CDR3 is CSASFRGALNEQFF. As DNA, the CDR3 is TGCAGTGCTAGTTTTAGGGGAGCCCTCAATGAGCAGTTCTTC.

This clonotype was counted a few times. In DNA form, the CDR3 reads TGTGCCAGCAGCGTAGGTCCCGCCGGGGAGCTGTTTTTT. This sequence encodes CASSVGPAGELFF. The chain joins TRBV9 to TRBJ2-2; D is unclear. V lost 0 bases to trimming and J lost 6 bases, with 6 bases between them. The CDR3 spans 13 residues. Germline loops: CDR1 SGDLS, CDR2 YYNGEE.

This clonotype was seen a handful of times. V is TRBV5-1 and J is TRBJ2-1, with 12 bases aligning to TRBD2. The CDR3 has 14 residues. Germline CDR1 is SGHRS and CDR2 is YFSETQ. Trimming at V came to 7 bases and at J to 7 bases, leaving 6 bases not matched to a gene. This chain's CDR3 is CASELAGGINEQFF. The CDR3 DNA reads TGCGCCAGCGAGCTAGCGGGAGGGATAAATGAGCAGTTCTTC.

The CDR3 reads CASSLGAYPETQYF. The CDR3 nucleotides read TGTGCCAGCAGCTTAGGAGCGTACCCAGAGACCCAGTACTTC. The chain couples TRBV7-9 to TRBJ2-5; no reliable D call. CDR3 length: 14 amino acids. Germline V gene lookup returns CDR1 SEHNR and CDR2 FQNEAQ (reference sequence). Trimming removed 1 base at V and 4 bases at J, with 10 bases between.

The chain combines TRBV9 with TRBJ2-2; D gene uncertain. V lost 4 bases and J 7 bases, leaving 8 bases between the germline ends. The CDR3 runs 12 residues. Germline V CDR1 and CDR2: SGDLS, YYNGEE. CDR3 coding DNA: TGTGCCAGCAGCTATCCTCACGGGGAGCTGTTTTTT. It translates to CASSYPHGELFF.

This chain uses TRBV7-2 with TRBJ1-3; D possibly corresponds to TRBD1 (5 bases). Germline CDR1 SGHTA, CDR2 FQGNSA. V shed 5 bases and J shed 0 bases, with 14 bases lying between them. The CDR3 loop spans 16 amino acids. The DNA for the CDR3 is TGTGCCAGCAGCCATCTGACAGTCCGCTCTGGAAACACCATATATTTT. It encodes CASSHLTVRSGNTIYF.